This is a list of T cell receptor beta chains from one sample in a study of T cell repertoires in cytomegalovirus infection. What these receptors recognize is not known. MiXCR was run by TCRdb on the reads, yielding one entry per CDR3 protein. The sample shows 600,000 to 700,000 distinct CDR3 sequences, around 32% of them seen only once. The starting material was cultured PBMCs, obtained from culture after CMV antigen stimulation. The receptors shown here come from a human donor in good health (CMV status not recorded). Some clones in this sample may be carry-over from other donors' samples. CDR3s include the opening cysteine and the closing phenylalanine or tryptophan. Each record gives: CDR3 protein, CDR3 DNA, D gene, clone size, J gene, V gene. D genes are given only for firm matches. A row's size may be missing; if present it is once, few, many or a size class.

CDR3: CASSYSGGRETQYF
DNA: TGTGCCAGCAGTTACTCTGGGGGGCGAGAGACCCAGTACTTC
D: NA
size: many
J: TRBJ2-5
V: TRBV6-5

CDR3: CAWSPRTRNTEAFF
DNA: TGTGCCTGGAGTCCCCGGACCCGGAACACTGAAGCTTTCTTT
D: NA
size: NA
J: TRBJ1-1
V: TRBV30

CDR3: CSALKITLAHYEQFF
DNA: TGCAGTGCTCTAAAAATCACACTAGCTCACTATGAGCAGTTCTTC
D: NA
size: NA
J: TRBJ2-1
V: TRBV20-1

CDR3: CASRTLVNEQFF
DNA: TGTGCCAGCAGGACACTAGTGAATGAGCAGTTCTTC
D: NA
size: NA
J: TRBJ2-1
V: TRBV7-9

CDR3: CASSSFSGYTF
DNA: TGTGCCAGCAGTTCGTTTTCTGGCTACACCTTC
D: NA
size: NA
J: TRBJ1-2
V: TRBV12-3/TRBV12-4

CDR3: CASLKYQAGGYEQYF
DNA: TGTGCCAGCTTGAAGTACCAAGCGGGAGGGTACGAGCAGTACTTC
D: TRBD2
size: few
J: TRBJ2-7
V: TRBV6-2/TRBV6-3

CDR3: CASSEQVHETQYF
DNA: TGTGCCAGCAGTGAACAGGTGCACGAGACCCAGTACTTC
D: NA
size: NA
J: TRBJ2-5
V: TRBV2

CDR3: CASSPGHSPLHF
DNA: TGTGCCAGCAGCCCCGGTCACTCACCCCTCCACTTT
D: NA
size: few
J: TRBJ1-6
V: TRBV7-9

CDR3: CSAIGTSGSPYEQYF
DNA: TGCAGTGCTATCGGGACTAGCGGGAGTCCCTACGAGCAGTACTTC
D: TRBD2
size: NA
J: TRBJ2-7
V: TRBV20-1

CDR3: CASSEGLAGYTF
DNA: TGTGCCAGCAGTGAGGGGCTTGCTGGCTACACCTTC
D: NA
size: NA
J: TRBJ1-2
V: TRBV12-3/TRBV12-4

CDR3: CASGPGPDRANSPLHF
DNA: TGCGCCAGCGGGCCCGGGCCCGACAGGGCAAATTCACCCCTCCACTTT
D: TRBD1
size: NA
J: TRBJ1-6
V: TRBV4-3

CDR3: CASSIQVGEFEAFF
DNA: TGTGCCAGTAGTATACAGGTGGGGGAATTTGAAGCTTTCTTT
D: NA
size: NA
J: TRBJ1-1
V: TRBV19

CDR3: CASSRTSGTYTDTQYF
DNA: TGTGCCAGCAGCCGGACTAGCGGGACCTACACAGATACGCAGTATTTT
D: TRBD2
size: many
J: TRBJ2-3
V: TRBV7-2

CDR3: CASSQDRRGNIQYF
DNA: TGTGCCAGCAGCCAGGACAGGCGAGGAAACATTCAGTACTTC
D: TRBD1
size: few
J: TRBJ2-4
V: TRBV5-4

CDR3: CASSLGLIGTDTQYF
DNA: TGTGCCAGCAGCTTAGGCCTTATAGGCACAGATACGCAGTATTTT
D: NA
size: many
J: TRBJ2-3
V: TRBV7-8

CDR3: CASSYRVGGNQPQHF
DNA: TGTGCCAGCAGTTACCGGGTAGGCGGCAATCAGCCCCAGCATTTT
D: NA
size: NA
J: TRBJ1-5
V: TRBV6-6

CDR3: CASSFSGIGSGYEQYF
DNA: TGTGCCAGCAGCTTTTCGGGAATTGGGTCGGGGTACGAGCAGTACTTC
D: NA
size: NA
J: TRBJ2-7
V: TRBV7-9

CDR3: CASSSIDRARITYGYTF
DNA: TGTGCCAGCAGCTCGATTGACAGGGCTCGCATCACCTATGGCTACACCTTC
D: TRBD1
size: NA
J: TRBJ1-2
V: TRBV7-2

CDR3: CATTNDRNQPQHF
DNA: TGTGCCACCACCAATGACAGAAATCAGCCCCAGCATTTT
D: NA
size: NA
J: TRBJ1-5
V: TRBV6-1

CDR3: CASSPEQGGGGETQYF
DNA: TGTGCCAGCAGCCCGGAACAGGGTGGTGGTGGAGAGACCCAGTACTTC
D: NA
size: many
J: TRBJ2-5
V: TRBV7-2

CDR3: CASSGRGSGELFF
DNA: TGTGCCAGCAGTGGGAGAGGCTCCGGGGAGCTGTTTTTT
D: NA
size: NA
J: TRBJ2-2
V: TRBV2

CDR3: CASSIEYTGELFF
DNA: TGTGCCAGCAGCATTGAGTACACCGGGGAGCTGTTTTTT
D: NA
size: many
J: TRBJ2-2
V: TRBV7-2

CDR3: CASGLAGQGDEQYF
DNA: TGTGCTAGTGGTTTGGCCGGACAGGGAGACGAGCAGTACTTC
D: TRBD1
size: NA
J: TRBJ2-7
V: TRBV12-5

CDR3: CASSPGQGVLGEKLFF
DNA: TGTGCCAGTAGTCCGGGACAGGGGGTCCTTGGGGAAAAACTGTTTTTT
D: TRBD1
size: NA
J: TRBJ1-4
V: TRBV2

CDR3: CASSKWGTKFTDTQYF
DNA: TGTGCCAGCAGCAAGTGGGGGACGAAATTCACAGATACGCAGTATTTT
D: NA
size: few
J: TRBJ2-3
V: TRBV7-2